This passage covers 8 T cell receptor beta chains from one sample sequenced in a study of T cell responses to AZD1222 COVID-19 vaccine (dated by TCRdb to the early 2020s). The sample's time point label is to be understood as: baseline before first vaccination. The treatment or condition tag for this specimen amounts to: meningococcal conjugate vaccine given as trial control. Libraries came from the immunoSEQ multiplex PCR assay. Sourced from immuneACCESS, this table was stored by TCRdb with only in-frame sequences that have V and J called. A share of the clones is absent; for the studies checked, an unresolved V gene accounts for under half, and the remainder has no known explanation. For this sample the table gives about 83,000 clones, of which about nine tenths were detected only once. The ten largest clones represent 3.5% to 5% of the sample. Specimen: peripheral blood, collected on day 0 of MenACWY control vaccination. These receptors originate from an adult in good health.

The rearrangement joins TRBV7-2 to TRBJ2-5, with D perhaps matching TRBD1 (5 bases). Germline values: CDR1 SGHTA, CDR2 FQGNSA. V lost 5 bases, J lost 1 base, and 11 bases lay in between. CDR3 size: 14 residues. CDR3 in DNA: TGTGCCAGCAGCGCCCGACAGACCCAAGAGACCCAGTACTTC. Translating gives CASSARQTQETQYF.

The chain recombines TRBV9 with TRBJ2-5; D is unclear. V gave up 4 bases and J gave up 5 bases, with 9 bases separating them. The CDR3 runs 12 residues. Germline V gives CDR1 SGDLS, CDR2 YYNGEE. The CDR3, as DNA: TGTGCCAGCAGCCCCCTAGGGGAGACCCAGTACTTC. Encoded protein: CASSPLGETQYF.

The chain links TRBV6-5 to TRBJ2-1, with D unclear. Germline assignment: CDR1 MNHEY and CDR2 SVGAGI. The CDR3 has 14 amino acids. V was shortened by 6 bases and J by 0 bases, with 9 bases between the two germline ends. The CDR3 nucleotides read TGTGCCAGCAGCTCGTGGAGCTCCTACAATGAGCAGTTCTTC. As protein: CASSSWSSYNEQFF.

The chain recombines TRBV6-5 with TRBJ2-7; D assignment may be TRBD1 or TRBD2 (5 bases each). Germline values: CDR1 MNHEY, CDR2 SVGAGI. Trimming stripped 6 bases from V and 2 bases from J, with 14 bases between. The CDR3 is 14 residues long. The CDR3 DNA reads as TGTGCCAGCAGCCCCATTGGGGGTCCCTACGAGCAGTACTTC. It translates to CASSPIGGPYEQYF.

V gene TRBV4-3 combines with J gene TRBJ2-1; D might be TRBD2 (5 bases). With 0 bases removed from V and 14 bases from J, the gap between germline ends came to 20 bases. Germline V gene sequence: CDR1 LGHNA, CDR2 YSLEER. This CDR3 has 15 amino acids. The CDR3, as DNA: TGCGCCAGCAGCCAAGAGGCAAGCGGAGTTGGCTTGGAGTTCTTC. It yields the protein CASSQEASGVGLEFF.

This clone was observed a handful of times. The rearrangement links TRBV6-5 to TRBJ1-1; 7 bases align to TRBD1. Looked up from germline, CDR1 is MNHEY and CDR2 is SVGAGI. V shed 0 bases and J 3 bases; nucleotides not matched to a gene: 4. There are 15 residues in the CDR3. In DNA, the CDR3 is TGTGCCAGCAGTTACTCGAGGCAGGGGGACACTGAAGCTTTCTTT. Protein sequence: CASSYSRQGDTEAFF.

The chain is built from TRBV24-1 and TRBJ2-2; no reliable D call. This CDR3 region has 14 residues. Germline V gives CDR1 KGHDR, CDR2 SFDVKD. Trimming left V 6 bases short and J 4 bases short, with 11 bases between. In nucleotides, the CDR3 is TGTGCCACCAGTCATATCAGTAGCACCGGGGAGCTGTTTTTT. It specifies CATSHISSTGELFF.

The chain joins TRBV4-1 to TRBJ1-1; D is ambiguous. The length of the CDR3 is 16 residues. The germline CDR1 and CDR2 sequences are MGHRA and YSYEKL. Trimming stripped 0 bases from V and 1 base from J, with 12 bases between. The CDR3 bases are TGCGCCAGCAGCCAAGAAGAGGGCAGTGAGAACACTGAAGCTTTCTTT. This gives the protein CASSQEEGSENTEAFF.